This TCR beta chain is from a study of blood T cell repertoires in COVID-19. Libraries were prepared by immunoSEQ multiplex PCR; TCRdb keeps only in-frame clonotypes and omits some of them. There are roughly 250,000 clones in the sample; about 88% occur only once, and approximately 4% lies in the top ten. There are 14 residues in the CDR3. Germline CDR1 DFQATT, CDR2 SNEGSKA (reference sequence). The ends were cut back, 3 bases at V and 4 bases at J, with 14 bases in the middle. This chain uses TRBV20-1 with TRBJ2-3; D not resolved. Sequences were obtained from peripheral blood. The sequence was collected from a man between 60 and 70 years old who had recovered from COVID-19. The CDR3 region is CSASPPAGSDTQYF. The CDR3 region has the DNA TGCAGTGCTAGTCCCCCGGCAGGATCAGATACGCAGTATTTT.